This T cell receptor (beta chain) emerged from a study of shared T cell receptors in the human thymus. This clone was detected only a few times. Germline lookup yields CDR1 GTSNPN and CDR2 SVGIG (reference sequence). This CDR3 is built from 15 residues. Trimming removed 5 bases at V and 7 bases at J, with 20 bases between. Generated by immunoSEQ multiplex PCR, the TCRdb table keeps only in-frame clones and is missing some. The top ten hold around 0.01% of the sample, which has 650,000 to 950,000 clones, approximately 83% seen once. The data were also submitted as part of a second study, on human thymus T cells. That report notes: Having surgery to correct congenital heart defects, healthy Finnish infants acted as the donors. Thymus was obtained from resections taken during corrective heart surgery. Usage of V and J genes appeared biased in thymic and blood repertoires. Highly overlapping thymic repertoires in unrelated individuals were reported by related research.

The V and J genes are TRBV30 and TRBJ1-4; tentative D call: TRBD1 (5 bases). The TCR sequence derives from a girl under three years old with a congenital heart defect. Sequenced material: thymocytes. The CDR3 is CAWAQHTGNSEKLFF. The CDR3 nucleotides read TGTGCCTGGGCACAACATACAGGAAATAGTGAAAAACTGTTTTTT.